This TCR beta chain originates from a study of technical replicates of blood from a handful of donors. Germline loops: CDR1 MNHNY, CDR2 SVGAGI (reference sequence). The CDR3 is 14 residues long. After removal of 6 bases from V and 1 base from J, the junction contained 4 bases not matched to a gene. TCRdb keeps only in-frame clones here, not all; method: immunoSEQ multiplex PCR. This table has tens of thousands of clones, about 87% appearing once. This clonotype was sampled from a human donor in good health. Some clones in this sample may be carry-over from other donors' samples. V usage is TRBV6-6 and J usage is TRBJ2-3, with 7 bases fitting TRBD2. Sequenced material: PBMCs. The chain's CDR3 is CASSPSGGTDTQYF. Written as DNA, the CDR3 is TGTGCCAGCAGCCCCAGCGGGGGCACAGATACGCAGTATTTT.